Listed here is a single T cell receptor (beta chain). The data derive from a study of blood T cell repertoires in COVID-19. The wider study: Material from acute and convalescent COVID-19 was sourced from the United States, Italy and Spain. Sources were T cells, B-cell-depleted T cells, or PBMCs; the material itself was cDNA or gDNA.

The germline gives CDR1 SGHTA, CDR2 FQGNSA. The CDR3 has 13 amino acids. Trimming stripped 7 bases from V and 0 bases from J, with 9 bases between. Original analysis: Estimated nucleated cell counts came from reference gene primer amplification. Using immunoSEQ multiplex PCR, the repertoire was profiled, and TCRdb retains in-frame clones only, with some absent. V, J and clone size are taken as reported in that table, and D and trimming were inferred from the DNA itself. Among around 250,000 clones listed, approximately 86% were seen once. Source material: peripheral blood. The chain uses TRBV7-2 and TRBJ1-1, with D perhaps TRBD1 (5 bases). This receptor was taken from a human donor in a cohort sampled during active COVID-19. CDR3 in amino acids: CASTSTVNTEAFF. For the CDR3, the DNA is TGTGCCAGCACCTCGACAGTGAACACTGAAGCTTTCTTT.